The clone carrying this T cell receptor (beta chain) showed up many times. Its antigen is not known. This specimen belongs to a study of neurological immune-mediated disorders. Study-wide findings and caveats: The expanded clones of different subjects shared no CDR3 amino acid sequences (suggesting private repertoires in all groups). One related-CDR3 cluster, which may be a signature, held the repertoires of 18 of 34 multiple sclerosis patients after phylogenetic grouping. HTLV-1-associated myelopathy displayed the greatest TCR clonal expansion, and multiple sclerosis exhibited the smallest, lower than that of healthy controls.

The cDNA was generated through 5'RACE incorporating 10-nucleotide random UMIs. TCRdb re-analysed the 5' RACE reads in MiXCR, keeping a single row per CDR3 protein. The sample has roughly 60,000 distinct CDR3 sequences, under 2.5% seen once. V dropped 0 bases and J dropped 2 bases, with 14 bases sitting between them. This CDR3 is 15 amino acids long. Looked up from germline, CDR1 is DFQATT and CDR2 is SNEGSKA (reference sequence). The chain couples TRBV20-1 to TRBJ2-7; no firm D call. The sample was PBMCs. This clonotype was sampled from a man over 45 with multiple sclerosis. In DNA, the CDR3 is TGCAGTGCTAGAGATCCCAGCCTAATTCCCTACGAGCAGTACTTC. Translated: CSARDPSLIPYEQYF.